This T cell receptor (beta chain) was documented in a study of cytomegalovirus exposure and HLA in healthy donors. The study, taken as a whole, reports: It was in a later analysis that TCR association rates were seen to vary by HLA locus, highest for DRB1 and lowest for HLA-C. A few CMV-associated chains were confirmed in vitro to be specific for CMV antigens.

The V and J ends lost 5 bases and 8 bases respectively, with 21 bases between them. The CDR3 consists of 15 residues. Germline V gene sequence: CDR1 SGHTA, CDR2 FQGTGA. This clone occurred a few times. The target antigen is unknown. PCR employed 60 Vbeta and 13 Jbeta primers. Only in-frame clones appear in the TCRdb table, and some are missing; sequencing was by immunoSEQ multiplex PCR. The sample lists about 120,000 clones; under 80% were seen once. The sample consisted of PBMCs. V and J are TRBV7-3 and TRBJ1-1; tentatively, D is TRBD1 (6 bases). This clonotype was sampled from a woman in her forties in good health and CMV-seropositive. The CDR3 nucleotides read TGTGCCAGCAGCCCCCGGGAGGGGGTGTACCCCGAAGCTTTCTTT. Protein sequence: CASSPREGVYPEAFF.